These 14 T cell receptor beta chains share one sample of origin, sequenced in a study of shared clonotypes between healthy human individuals. TCRdb's copy holds only in-frame clones and misses some; the assay was immunoSEQ multiplex PCR. The sample yields 2 million to 2.5 million clones, approximately 90% seen once. The source material was naive CD4+ T cells from PBMCs. The subset was: CD45RA+ positively selected. These receptors came from a man between 18 and 29 years old in good health. Some clones in this sample may be carry-over from other donors' samples.

The CDR3 sequence: CSVGPGETQYF. CDR3 sequence (DNA): TGCAGCGTAGGTCCCGGAGAGACCCAGTACTTC. The V call is TRBV29-1, the J call TRBJ2-5; D uncertain. Looked up from germline, CDR1 is SQVTM and CDR2 is ANQGSEA. The CDR3 loop spans 11 amino acids. The V end lost 6 bases, the J end lost 4 bases, and 9 bases lay between the germline ends.

This chain uses TRBV7-9 with TRBJ1-1; D is uncertain. V lost 5 bases and J 2 bases, leaving 12 bases between the germline ends. The CDR3 is made up of 14 amino acids. Germline loops: CDR1 SEHNR, CDR2 FQNEAQ (reference sequence). Here the CDR3 DNA reads TGTGCCAGCAGCCCAAAGAGGGCAAACACTGAAGCTTTCTTT. Its translation is CASSPKRANTEAFF.

The J gene is TRBJ2-7, the V gene TRBV5-8; TRBD1 aligns across 7 bases. Looked up from germline, CDR1 is SGHTS and CDR2 is YDEGEE. V lost 7 bases to trimming and J lost 2 bases; unmatched junction nucleotides: 3. CDR3 length equals 12 residues. CDR3 region: CASYRGTYEQYF. In DNA, the CDR3 is TGTGCCAGCTACAGGGGCACCTACGAGCAGTACTTC.

This chain joins TRBV5-6 and TRBJ2-3; D is ambiguous. The length of the CDR3 is 15 residues. V lost 2 bases to trimming and J lost 1 base, with 11 bases between them. The germline V gene has CDR1 SGHDT and CDR2 YYEEEE. The CDR3 loop is CASSFTDHRTDTQYF. The CDR3 region has the DNA TGTGCCAGCAGCTTCACGGACCACCGCACAGATACGCAGTATTTT. The complete variable domain, with remaining parts taken from reference TRBV5-6 and TRBJ2-3, reads DAGVTQSPTHLIKTRGQQVTLRCSPKSGHDTVSWYQQALGQGPQFIFQYYEEEERQRGNFPDRFSGHQFPNYSSELNVNALLLGDSALYLCASSFTDHRTDTQYFGPGTRLTVL.

The chain recombines TRBV28 with TRBJ1-1, with 7 bases aligning to TRBD1. The CDR3 has 16 amino acids. The V gene's germline CDR1 is MDHEN and CDR2 SYDVKM. Trimming cost V 8 bases and J 0 bases; bases outside gene matches: 12. CDR3 bases: TGTGCCAGCGCTGACCCGGGACAGAAAATGAACACTGAAGCTTTCTTT. Amino acid sequence: CASADPGQKMNTEAFF.

This clone was observed a single time. The chain links TRBV5-1 to TRBJ1-2; maybe TRBD1 (6 bases). Germline CDR1 SGHRS, CDR2 YFSETQ. Between the trimmed V and J ends, which lost 4 bases and 8 bases, there was a span of 15 bases. The CDR3 loop spans 13 amino acids. The CDR3 spells CASSGQLSSGYTF. The CDR3 DNA reads TGCGCCAGCAGCGGACAGCTGTCGTCCGGCTACACCTTC.

In regard to this clone: This specimen includes other DNA sequences encoding the same CDR3. J is TRBJ1-4 and V is TRBV18; D gene ambiguous. The CDR3 has 15 amino acids. Germline V gene lookup returns CDR1 KGHSH and CDR2 LQKENI. The V gene lost 2 bases and the J gene lost 0 bases, with 7 bases spanning the gap. This CDR3 reads CASSPDGATNEKLFF. The CDR3 nucleotides are TGTGCCAGCTCACCAGACGGAGCAACTAATGAAAAACTGTTTTTT.

On this clone: At one of its ends the junction is not consistent with the germline gene, which may arise from a read error. The chain has TRBV7-9 and TRBJ1-1; D is ambiguous. The germline V gene has CDR1 SEHNR and CDR2 FQNEAQ (reference sequence). The length of the CDR3 is 13 residues. The CDR3: CASSLEGGAEASF. In DNA, the CDR3 is TGTGCCAGCAGCTTGGAGGGAGGAGCTGAAGCTTCCTTT.

V and J are TRBV28 and TRBJ2-2; tentatively, D is TRBD1 (6 bases). Trimming took off 3 bases at V and 8 bases at J, with 10 bases between the two ends. This CDR3 contains 13 residues. Germline values: CDR1 MDHEN, CDR2 SYDVKM. CDR3 sequence: CASSFGGRGELFF. The CDR3 DNA reads TGTGCCAGCAGTTTTGGGGGCCGAGGGGAGCTGTTTTTT. Using reference TRBV28 and TRBJ2-2 for the parts outside the CDR3, the full variable domain is DVKVTQSSRYLVKRTGEKVFLECVQDMDHENMFWYRQDPGLGLRLIYFSYDVKMKEKGDIPEGYSVSREKKERFSLILESASTNQTSMYLCASSFGGRGELFFGEGSRLTVL.

This chain joins TRBV28 and TRBJ1-1; D gene ambiguous. The germline V gene encodes CDR1 MDHEN and CDR2 SYDVKM. V shed 7 bases and J shed 2 bases, with 14 bases lying between them. The CDR3 loop spans 14 amino acids. CDR3 sequence reads: CASIPGGKNTEAFF. Written as DNA, the CDR3 is TGTGCCAGCATCCCCGGCGGGAAAAACACTGAAGCTTTCTTT.

The chain joins TRBV6-5 to TRBJ2-5; weak D call: TRBD1 (5 bases). Gene TRBJ2-7 matches the end of the DNA better, so the J call may be wrong. The CDR3 extends over 13 amino acids. Germline V CDR1 and CDR2: MNHEY, SVGAGI. This chain's CDR3 is CASGYRRAYEQYF. DNA of the CDR3: TGTGCCAGCGGCTACAGGCGAGCCTACGAGCAGTACTTC.

This clone was seen once. V and J are TRBV4-3 and TRBJ1-6; tentatively, D is TRBD1 (6 bases). V was pared by 7 bases and J by 5 bases, with 12 bases between. Per germline, CDR1 LGHNA and CDR2 YSLEER. The length of the CDR3 is 14 residues. CDR3 in DNA: TGCGCCAGCAACTCAGGGGCGCATAATTCACCCCTCCACTTT. Translating gives CASNSGAHNSPLHF.

The chain recombines TRBV10-3 with TRBJ2-1; 8 bases map to TRBD2. In germline, CDR1 is ENHRY, CDR2 SYGVKD. The CDR3 has 13 residues. Trimming removed 7 bases from V and 7 bases from J; junction bases left unmatched: 6. This CDR3 reads CAITSSGLNEQFF. The CDR3 DNA is TGTGCCATCACCTCTAGCGGGCTGAATGAGCAGTTCTTC.

CDR3 protein: CASASLYNEQFF. The DNA for the CDR3 is TGTGCCAGTGCTAGTCTGTACAATGAGCAGTTCTTC. The V call is TRBV28, the J call TRBJ2-1, with no clear D. The CDR3 loop spans 12 amino acids. Looked up from germline, CDR1 is MDHEN and CDR2 is SYDVKM. V dropped 9 bases and J dropped 4 bases, with 10 bases sitting between them.